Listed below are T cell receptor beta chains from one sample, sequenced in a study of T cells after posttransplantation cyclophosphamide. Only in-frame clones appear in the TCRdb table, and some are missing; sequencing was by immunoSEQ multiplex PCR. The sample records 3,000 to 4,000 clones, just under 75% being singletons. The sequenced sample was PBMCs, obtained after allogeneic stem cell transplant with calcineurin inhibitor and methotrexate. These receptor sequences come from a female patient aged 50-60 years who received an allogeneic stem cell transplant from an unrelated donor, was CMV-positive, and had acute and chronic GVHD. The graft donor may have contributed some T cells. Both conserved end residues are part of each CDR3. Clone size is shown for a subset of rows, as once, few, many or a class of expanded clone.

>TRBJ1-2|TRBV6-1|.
CASRPTGDYGYTF
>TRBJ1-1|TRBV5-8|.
CASRPGRHWNTEAFF
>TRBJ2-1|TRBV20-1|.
CSAWGRLEQFF
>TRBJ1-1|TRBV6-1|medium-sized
CASRLQGSTEAFF
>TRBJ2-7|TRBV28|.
CASRFYYEQYF
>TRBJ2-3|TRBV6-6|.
CASIRDRGTDTQYF
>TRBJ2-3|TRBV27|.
CASSSFSQGGAYTQYF
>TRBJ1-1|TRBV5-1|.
CASSGGTAMNTEAFF
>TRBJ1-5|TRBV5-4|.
CASRAGQLNQPQHF
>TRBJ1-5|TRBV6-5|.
CASRTGVGNQPQHF
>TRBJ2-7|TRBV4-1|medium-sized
CASSQDSGGSFDEQYF
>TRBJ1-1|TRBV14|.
CASSRLEGVGGTEAFF
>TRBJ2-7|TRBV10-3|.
CAIRTSGGDEQYF
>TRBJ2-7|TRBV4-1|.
CASSPRTSGFYEQYF
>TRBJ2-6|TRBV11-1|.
CASSLTAAGANVLTF
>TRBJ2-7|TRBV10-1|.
CASSELDRPGYEQYF
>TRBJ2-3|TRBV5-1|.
CASSFGGTDTQYF
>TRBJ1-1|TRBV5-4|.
CASSTPPRDFWRAEAFF
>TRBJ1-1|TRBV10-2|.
CASGATGGIPAFF
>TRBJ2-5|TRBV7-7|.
CASSSGLAGGQETQYF
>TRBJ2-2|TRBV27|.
CASSFSSGGANTGELFF
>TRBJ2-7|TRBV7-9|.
CASSLSPQGTSPEQYF
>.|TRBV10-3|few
CASGQGGPNEQYF
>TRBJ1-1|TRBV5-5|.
CASSLAGRWNTEAFF
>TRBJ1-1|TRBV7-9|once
CASSLRGFTEAFF
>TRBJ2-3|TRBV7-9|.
CASSQGDSRTDTQYF
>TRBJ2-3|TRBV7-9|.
CASSFSASSTDTQYF
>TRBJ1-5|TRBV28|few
CASSLIQGSNQPQHF
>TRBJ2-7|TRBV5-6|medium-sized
CASSPFRGYEQYF
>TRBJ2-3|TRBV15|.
CATSIGDSSGDTQYF
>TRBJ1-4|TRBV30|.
CAWSVLSNREKLFF
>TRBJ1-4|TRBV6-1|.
CASSVFGLQQGSEKLFF
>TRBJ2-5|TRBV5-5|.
CASSHRDRGQKTQYF
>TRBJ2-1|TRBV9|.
CASSATGPYNEQFF
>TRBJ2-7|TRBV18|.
CASSPYHSPGTGHLWEQYF
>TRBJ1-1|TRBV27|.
CASSLSPRGLRGNTEAFF
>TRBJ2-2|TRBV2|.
CASSETSSSTGELFF
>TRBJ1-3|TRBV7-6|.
CASSLVGGIAGNTIYF
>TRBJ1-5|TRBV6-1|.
CASSDPGTVLNQPQHF
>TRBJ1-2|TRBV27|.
CASNLRSGGGGYTF
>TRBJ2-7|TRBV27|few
CASKINRDYYEQYF
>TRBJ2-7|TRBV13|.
CASSRTGLSSYEQYF
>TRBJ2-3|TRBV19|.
CASSIPNKGADTQYF
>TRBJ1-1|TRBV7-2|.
CASTEGVWDTEAFF
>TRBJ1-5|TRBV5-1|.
CASSPGQAGGAQHF
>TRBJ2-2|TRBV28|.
CASSEAWNTGELFF
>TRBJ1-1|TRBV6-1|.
CASSEDSGRGNTEAFF
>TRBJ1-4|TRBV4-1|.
CASSQDVLREKLFF
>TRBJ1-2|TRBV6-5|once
CASSDGTGWSSGYTF
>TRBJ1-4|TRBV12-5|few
CASGLGVGGNEKLFF
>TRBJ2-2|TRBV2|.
CASSFLDTGELFF
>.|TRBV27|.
CASRREPRGTAYEQYF
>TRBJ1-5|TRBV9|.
CTSSVDSGGQPQHF
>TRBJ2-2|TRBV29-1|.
CSVEPNEGTGELFF
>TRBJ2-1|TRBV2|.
CAMGRGGYEQFF